Listed here are 5 T cell receptor beta chains from one sample, sequenced in a study of T cells after yellow fever vaccination. TCRdb re-derived calls from the 5' RACE reads in MiXCR, one entry per CDR3 protein. This table holds roughly 250,000 distinct CDR3 sequences, roughly 13% found once. The sample was CD4+ T cells sorted from PBMCs, taken 45 days after the yellow fever booster vaccination. These receptors were obtained from a man under 40 who received the YFV17D yellow fever vaccine.

This clonotype was observed a few times. V and J are TRBV20-1 and TRBJ2-7; perhaps TRBD2 as D (5 bases). The CDR3 spans 10 residues. The V gene's germline CDR1 is DFQATT and CDR2 SNEGSKA (reference sequence). V was clipped by 3 bases and J by 5 bases, with 5 bases between them. Here the CDR3 DNA reads TGCAGTGCTAGCGGGGACGAGCAGTACTTC. Translation: CSASGDEQYF.

The V call is TRBV4-3, the J call TRBJ1-2; TRBD1 aligns across 7 bases. Germline V lookup: CDR1 LGHNA, CDR2 YSLEER. The junction had 9 bases not matched to a gene; V was cut back by 3 bases and J by 5 bases. CDR3 length equals 15 residues. The CDR3 loop is CASSQRQGGGYGYTF. In nucleotides, the CDR3 is TGCGCCAGCAGCCAGAGACAGGGCGGGGGTTATGGCTACACCTTC.

In this sample, this clonotype turned up a few times. This sequence joins TRBV4-3 and TRBJ2-3; D is undetermined. Germline V gene sequence: CDR1 LGHNA, CDR2 YSLEER. The CDR3 sequence is 14 residues long. V dropped 3 bases and J dropped 4 bases, with 11 bases sitting between them. In nucleotides, the CDR3 is TGCGCCAGCAGCCAGGATCTTACGGCAGATACGCAGTATTTT. It yields the protein CASSQDLTADTQYF.

The rearrangement joins TRBV21-1 to TRBJ2-5; the DNA was not used to check the table's D call, TRBD2. TRBV21-1 is described as a pseudogene. This CDR3 has 15 amino acids. CDR3 in amino acids: CASSKVGGIQETQYF. The DNA of the CDR3 is TGTGCCAGCAGCAAAGTCGGAGGGATCCAAGAGACCCAGTACTTC.

The chain uses TRBV7-9 and TRBJ2-7; D may correspond to TRBD1 or TRBD2 (6 bases each). CDR1 SEHNR and CDR2 FQNEAQ come from the germline V gene (reference sequence). The CDR3 has 15 residues. The V and J ends lost 5 bases and 5 bases respectively, with 19 bases between them. The CDR3 nucleotides read TGTGCCAGCAGCCCGGGGGCTCTTGTTGGCGACGAGCAGTACTTC. It yields the protein CASSPGALVGDEQYF.